The 28 T cell receptor beta chains below come from one sample, sequenced in a study of cytomegalovirus exposure and HLA in healthy donors. 60 Vbeta and 13 Jbeta primers were used in PCR. Clones were read by immunoSEQ multiplex PCR, and TCRdb kept only the in-frame ones, dropping some. The repertoire holds around 130,000 clones, with roughly two thirds as singletons. The specimen sequenced was PBMCs. The receptors were sampled from a man younger than 40 in good health and CMV-seropositive.

The rearrangement joins TRBV4-3 to TRBJ2-3; 12 bases agree with TRBD2. Germline values: CDR1 LGHNA, CDR2 YSLEER. Germline trimming cut 0 bases from V and 2 bases from J; bases unmatched to any gene: 9. The CDR3 is 19 residues long. In nucleotides, the CDR3 is TGCGCCAGCAGCCAAGAACTGGCTAGCGGGAGGGCCTTCACAGATACGCAGTATTTT. This gives the protein CASSQELASGRAFTDTQYF.

This chain connects TRBV18 to TRBJ1-5; D is perhaps TRBD1 (5 bases). V was shortened by 3 bases and J by 5 bases, with 8 bases between the two germline ends. The CDR3 spans 13 residues. In germline, CDR1 is KGHSH, CDR2 LQKENI. The CDR3 protein is CASSPGLDQPQHF. CDR3 coding DNA: TGTGCCAGCTCACCGGGGCTGGATCAGCCCCAGCATTTT.

This chain connects TRBV30 to TRBJ1-4; 12 nucleotides agree with TRBD1. The CDR3 covers 14 residues. Germline V CDR1 and CDR2: GTSNPN, SVGIG (reference sequence). J gave up 6 bases and V 3 bases, and 2 bases lay outside the gene matches. The CDR3 nucleotides read TGTGCCTGGAGGGGACAGGGGGCGGATGAAAAACTGTTTTTT. Protein product: CAWRGQGADEKLFF.

This clone is a singleton in its sample. The chain carries TRBV5-1 and TRBJ1-2; D unresolved. The CDR3 has 13 amino acids. Germline V CDR1 and CDR2: SGHRS, YFSETQ. The V and J ends lost 6 bases and 3 bases respectively, with 12 bases between them. Here the CDR3 reads CASKAADDYGYTF. In nucleotides, the CDR3 is TGCGCCAGCAAAGCGGCAGACGACTATGGCTACACCTTC.

The chain carries TRBV5-1 and TRBJ2-3, with D uncertain. CDR1 and CDR2 (germline): SGHRS, YFSETQ. Trimming removed 1 base at V and 4 bases at J, with 13 bases between. The CDR3 contains 15 residues. CDR3 sequence reads: CASSLQAWASDTQYF. The CDR3 bases are TGCGCCAGCAGCTTGCAGGCGTGGGCGTCAGATACGCAGTATTTT.

This clone was counted a single time. The gene calls are TRBV19 and TRBJ2-3, with 12 bases that match TRBD2. The CDR3 totals 18 residues. CDR1 LNHDA and CDR2 SQIVND come from the germline V gene (reference sequence). Losses at the gene ends were 9 bases for V and 0 bases for J; bases not matched to a gene: 13. This CDR3 is CASTPGLAGWPSTDTQYF. In DNA form, the CDR3 reads TGTGCCAGCACCCCAGGACTAGCGGGATGGCCCAGCACAGATACGCAGTATTTT. Full variable domain (rest looked up from reference TRBV19 and TRBJ2-3): DGGITQSPKYLFRKEGQNVTLSCEQNLNHDAMYWYRQDPGQGLRLIYYSQIVNDFQKGDIAEGYSVSREKKESFPLTVTSAQKNPTAFYLCASTPGLAGWPSTDTQYFGPGTRLTVL.

DNA for the CDR3: TGTGCCAGCAGCAGGGGACAGGGGGCTGTCATGAACACTGAAGCTTTCTTT. Translated, it gives CASSRGQGAVMNTEAFF. The chain has TRBV7-9 and TRBJ1-1, with 12 bases fitting TRBD1. V shed 5 bases, J shed 0 bases, and the junction held 7 bases outside the gene matches. The CDR3 has 17 residues. In germline, CDR1 is SEHNR, CDR2 FQNEAQ (reference sequence).

This clone was found a few times. The gene calls are TRBV7-9 and TRBJ2-7, with 10 nucleotides matching TRBD2. CDR3 size: 16 residues. In germline, CDR1 is SEHNR, CDR2 FQNEAQ (reference sequence). Trimming removed 5 bases from V and 4 bases from J; junction bases left unmatched: 11. This CDR3 reads CASSQGPSGRSYEQYF. CDR3 nucleotide sequence: TGTGCCAGCAGCCAAGGGCCTAGCGGGAGATCTTACGAGCAGTACTTC. Based on the CDR3 plus reference TRBV7-9 and TRBJ2-7, the full variable domain is DTGVSQNPRHKITKRGQNVTFRCDPISEHNRLYWYRQTLGQGPEFLTYFQNEAQLEKSRLLSDRFSAERPKGSFSTLEIQRTEQGDSAMYLCASSQGPSGRSYEQYFGPGTRLTVT.

This sequence joins TRBV9 and TRBJ2-1, with 11 bases identical to TRBD2. This CDR3 has 14 amino acids. The germline CDR1 and CDR2 sequences are SGDLS and YYNGEE. V shed 7 bases, J shed 7 bases, and the junction held 7 bases outside the gene matches. This chain's CDR3 is CASDLAGGQNEQFF. The DNA of the CDR3 is TGTGCCAGCGACCTAGCGGGAGGCCAGAATGAGCAGTTCTTC.

The chain recombines TRBV4-2 with TRBJ2-7; 10 nucleotides line up with TRBD1. This CDR3 spans 18 amino acids. V shed 0 bases, J shed 0 bases, and the junction held 8 bases outside the gene matches. CDR1 and CDR2 (germline): LGHNA, YNFKEQ. Written as DNA, the CDR3 is TGTGCCAGCAGCCAAGAGGCCCGGACAGGGGGTAGCTCCTACGAGCAGTACTTC. Translated: CASSQEARTGGSSYEQYF.

The chain couples TRBV11-2 to TRBJ2-3; 10 bases are shared with TRBD2. With V trimmed by 4 bases and J by 5 bases, 6 bases remained unmatched. CDR3 length equals 15 residues. The germline V gene encodes CDR1 SGHAT and CDR2 FQNNGV. The CDR3 is CASSSSGRGVDTQYF. In DNA, the CDR3 is TGTGCCAGCAGCTCTAGCGGGAGAGGGGTAGATACGCAGTATTTT.

The V call is TRBV5-1, the J call TRBJ2-5, with 8 positions matching TRBD1. The last part of the DNA fits TRBJ2-7 better; the J call may be wrong. There are 15 residues in the CDR3. The germline gives CDR1 SGHRS, CDR2 YFSETQ. In DNA, the CDR3 is TGCGCCAGCAGCACGGACAGGGATGGTACCTACGAGCAGTACTTC. Amino acids: CASSTDRDGTYEQYF.

The chain recombines TRBV27 with TRBJ2-5; TRBD2 is a possible D gene (7 bases). Germline lookup yields CDR1 MNHEY and CDR2 SMNVEV (reference sequence). Between the trimmed V and J ends, which lost 0 bases and 5 bases, there was a span of 16 bases. The CDR3 covers 16 residues. For the CDR3, the DNA is TGTGCCAGCAGTTTATCGAGGGGGGGGCGCGGTGAGACCCAGTACTTC. Its translation is CASSLSRGGRGETQYF.

The chain recombines TRBV5-1 with TRBJ1-1, with D unresolved. The V gene's germline CDR1 is SGHRS and CDR2 YFSETQ. CDR3 size: 15 residues. V was cut by 0 bases and J by 1 base, with 10 bases left in between. The CDR3 region is CASSLDGLGNTEAFF. In nucleotides, the CDR3 is TGCGCCAGCAGCTTGGACGGGTTAGGGAACACTGAAGCTTTCTTT. Full variable domain (missing parts from reference TRBV5-1 and TRBJ1-1): KAGVTQTPRYLIKTRGQQVTLSCSPISGHRSVSWYQQTPGQGLQFLFEYFSETQRNKGNFPGRFSGRQFSNSRSEMNVSTLELGDSALYLCASSLDGLGNTEAFFGQGTRLTVV.

This chain links TRBV6-5 with TRBJ2-1, with 9 nucleotides matching TRBD2. V shed 11 bases and J 1 base; nucleotides not matched to a gene: 3. Germline V gene lookup returns CDR1 MNHEY and CDR2 SVGAGI. This CDR3 region has 13 residues. In nucleotides, the CDR3 is TGTGCCGTTAGCGGGAGATCCTACAATGAGCAGTTCTTC. Protein product: CAVSGRSYNEQFF.

The chain combines TRBV27 with TRBJ2-7, with 8 bases matching TRBD2. The CDR3 totals 15 residues. Germline V CDR1 and CDR2: MNHEY, SMNVEV (reference sequence). V shed 4 bases, J shed 2 bases, and the junction held 7 bases outside the gene matches. CDR3 DNA sequence: TGTGCCAGCAGTTCTCCTAGCGGGCATACCTACGAGCAGTACTTC. It translates to CASSSPSGHTYEQYF.

V and J are TRBV15 and TRBJ2-1; 10 bases are shared with TRBD2. Germline CDR1 LNHNV, CDR2 YYDKDF (reference sequence). The CDR3 is made up of 15 amino acids. With V trimmed by 3 bases and J by 5 bases, 4 bases remained unmatched. This CDR3 is CATSRILAGDNEQFF. The DNA for the CDR3 is TGTGCCACCAGCAGGATCCTAGCGGGAGACAATGAGCAGTTCTTC.

V and J are TRBV27 and TRBJ2-7; 8 bases match TRBD1. Germline-derived CDR1 and CDR2 are MNHEY and SMNVEV (reference sequence). V trimming: 7 bases; J trimming: 5 bases; junction bases outside the gene matches: 7. The CDR3 runs to 13 residues. This CDR3 reads CASTSSGGDEQYF. DNA for the CDR3: TGTGCCAGCACCTCGTCAGGGGGCGACGAGCAGTACTTC.

This clone was counted between two and nine times. The rearrangement links TRBV5-1 to TRBJ1-1; 7 bases match TRBD1. Germline CDR1 is SGHRS and CDR2 is YFSETQ. With 4 bases clipped from V and 4 bases from J, the junction kept 10 bases outside the gene matches. The CDR3 extends over 15 amino acids. The CDR3 DNA sequence: TGCGCCAGCAGCAAAAACAGGGGACGAGGCACTGAAGCTTTCTTT. It codes for CASSKNRGRGTEAFF.

The CDR3 spells CASSQPQGRAKNIQYF. The CDR3 DNA follows: TGCGCCAGCAGCCAACCACAGGGGAGGGCCAAAAACATTCAGTACTTC. The chain employs TRBV4-1 and TRBJ2-4; tentative D call: TRBD1 (7 bases). The CDR3 sequence is 16 residues long. V lost 2 bases and J lost 1, with 12 bases in between. Per germline, CDR1 MGHRA and CDR2 YSYEKL.

The genes are TRBV4-2 and TRBJ2-2; 9 bases agree with TRBD2. The CDR3 is made up of 16 amino acids. Per germline, CDR1 LGHNA and CDR2 YNFKEQ. V was clipped by 4 bases and J by 0 bases; unmatched bases: 3. The CDR3 here is CASSPRTSANTGELFF. The CDR3, as DNA: TGTGCCAGCAGCCCTCGGACTAGCGCGAACACCGGGGAGCTGTTTTTT.

The V gene is TRBV7-9, the J gene TRBJ2-2; 7 bases agree with TRBD2. Germline V gene sequence: CDR1 SEHNR, CDR2 FQNEAQ (reference sequence). After removal of 1 base from V and 5 bases from J, the junction contained 10 bases not matched to a gene. The CDR3 has 17 amino acids. Written as DNA, the CDR3 is TGTGCCAGCAGCTTAGTTCCCGCGGGAGTCGGGACCGGGGAGCTGTTTTTT. It specifies CASSLVPAGVGTGELFF.

The rearrangement uses TRBV4-1 and TRBJ2-7; D remains ambiguous. CDR1 MGHRA and CDR2 YSYEKL come from the germline V gene. There are 13 residues in the CDR3. V was cut by 1 base and J by 8 bases, with 12 bases left in between. CDR3 nucleotide sequence: TGCGCCAGCAGCCAAGTTGGCCACCTCCAGCAGTACTTC. This gives the protein CASSQVGHLQQYF.

The genes are TRBV7-2 and TRBJ2-2, with TRBD2 matching 8 bases. The CDR3 loop spans 18 amino acids. The V gene's germline CDR1 is SGHTA and CDR2 FQGNSA. V was pared by 5 bases and J by 2 bases, with 13 bases of the junction left unmatched. The CDR3 is CASSTPTGTRVNTGELFF. The CDR3 nucleotides are TGTGCCAGCAGCACCCCGACCGGGACTAGGGTTAACACCGGGGAGCTGTTTTTT.

This clone was seen a few times. The chain couples TRBV6-1 to TRBJ2-5; possibly TRBD1 for D (5 bases). This CDR3 is built from 15 residues. Germline CDR1 reads MNHNS; CDR2 reads SASEGT. V was pared by 4 bases and J by 5 bases, with 17 bases between. CDR3: CASSGGKGDAETQYF. CDR3 in DNA: TGTGCCAGCAGTGGGGGCAAGGGTGACGCGGAGACCCAGTACTTC.

The V and J genes are TRBV19 and TRBJ1-5; D possibly corresponds to TRBD1 (5 bases). The V and J ends lost 3 bases and 2 bases respectively, with 11 bases between them. CDR1 LNHDA and CDR2 SQIVND come from the germline V gene (reference sequence). The CDR3 is made up of 15 amino acids. CDR3: CASSMGGIGNQPQHF. In DNA form, the CDR3 reads TGTGCCAGTAGTATGGGGGGGATCGGCAATCAGCCCCAGCATTTT.

The rearrangement uses TRBV7-9 and TRBJ2-5; D is perhaps TRBD1 (6 bases). V was pared by 5 bases and J by 3 bases, with 16 bases between. This CDR3 has 15 amino acids. Germline V lookup: CDR1 SEHNR, CDR2 FQNEAQ (reference sequence). The CDR3 loop reads CASSLPMTGEETQYF. The CDR3 DNA reads as TGTGCCAGCAGCCTCCCGATGACAGGCGAAGAGACCCAGTACTTC.

Notes on this clone: An end of the junction differs from the germline gene, which may be a read error. The CDR3 DNA sequence: TGCGCCAACAGCTGGACAGGGGCTAATGAAAAACTGTTTTTT. Translation: CANSWTGANEKLFF. V and J are TRBV5-1 and TRBJ1-4; 9 nucleotides line up with TRBD1. The germline gives CDR1 SGHRS, CDR2 YFSETQ. This CDR3 has 14 amino acids.